Presented here are 23 T cell receptor beta chains from one specimen sequenced in a study of CD8+ T cells in alopecia areata. The sequencing template was cDNA reverse transcribed from extracted RNA. The assay was immunoSEQ multiplex PCR, and TCRdb's table has in-frame clones only and misses some. The table includes 200,000 to 250,000 clones, 50% to 60% detected once. Material: CD4+ T cells sorted from blood, obtained at week 0. The receptors come from a human donor with alopecia areata.

The chain couples TRBV30 to TRBJ1-4; D might be TRBD1 (6 bases). V shed 1 base and J shed 7 bases, with 16 bases lying between them. The CDR3 covers 15 residues. Germline V gives CDR1 GTSNPN, CDR2 SVGIG (reference sequence). The DNA of the CDR3 is TGTGCCTGGAGTGAGAGCAGGGGAATAAGTGAAAAACTGTTTTTT. It yields the protein CAWSESRGISEKLFF.

This clone was detected a few times. The chain's CDR3 is CASSFVGFGGELFF. CDR3 DNA sequence: TGTGCCAGCAGTTTTGTAGGGTTCGGCGGGGAGCTGTTTTTT. The J gene is TRBJ2-2, the V gene TRBV27; D is ambiguous. Trimming left V 3 bases short and J 7 bases short, with 12 bases between. Germline assignment: CDR1 MNHEY and CDR2 SMNVEV (reference sequence). CDR3 length equals 14 residues.

The rearrangement joins TRBV5-6 to TRBJ1-6; no clear D. Germline CDR1 reads SGHDT; CDR2 reads YYEEEE. The CDR3 is 14 residues long. V gave up 0 bases and J gave up 8 bases, with 9 bases separating them. The CDR3: CASSLAGGDSPLHF. In DNA, the CDR3 is TGTGCCAGCAGCTTGGCGGGCGGGGATTCACCCCTCCACTTT.

A remark on this clone: The junction shows a germline mismatch at one end, possibly a read error. This sequence joins TRBV4-2 and TRBJ2-3; 9 positions match TRBD2. The CDR3 has 16 residues. Germline V gives CDR1 LGHNA, CDR2 YNFKEQ. The CDR3 loop reads CASSQGYQRGVDTQYF. CDR3 nucleotide sequence: TGTGCCAGCAGTCAAGGATACCAGCGGGGGGTAGATACGCAGTATTTT.

The rearrangement uses TRBV18 and TRBJ2-3; D remains unclear. Germline V lookup: CDR1 KGHSH, CDR2 LQKENI. The CDR3 extends over 13 amino acids. The V and J ends lost 2 bases and 5 bases respectively, with 8 bases between them. For the CDR3, the DNA is TGTGCCAGCTCACCATTCTCGAAAGATACGCAGTATTTT. Translating it yields CASSPFSKDTQYF.

This clone was seen more than once but under ten times. The CDR3 region is CASGRNTDRGHGYTF. DNA for the CDR3: TGTGCCAGCGGTAGAAACACGGACAGGGGGCATGGCTACACCTTC. The V and J genes are TRBV6-5 and TRBJ1-2, with 11 bases aligning to TRBD1. With V trimmed by 8 bases and J by 6 bases, 11 bases remained unmatched. This CDR3 is built from 15 residues. Germline CDR1 reads MNHEY; CDR2 reads SVGAGI.

The V and J genes are TRBV5-1 and TRBJ2-5, with D tentatively TRBD1 (6 bases). V was clipped by 0 bases and J by 3 bases, with 9 bases between them. The CDR3 has 14 residues. CDR1 is SGHRS, CDR2 YFSETQ, per germline. The CDR3 nucleotides read TGCGCCAGCAGCTTGGGCAGGGGTAAAGAGACCCAGTACTTC. This codes for CASSLGRGKETQYF.

This clone was seen a handful of times. The V gene is TRBV5-1, the J gene TRBJ2-7; no definite D call. V shed 4 bases and J shed 2 bases, with 10 bases lying between them. The CDR3 is 13 amino acids. CDR1 and CDR2 from the germline V gene are SGHRS and YFSETQ. The CDR3 nucleotides are TGCGCCAGCAGCCAAGACGAAGCCTACGAGCAGTACTTC. It is translated as CASSQDEAYEQYF.

The genes are TRBV29-1 and TRBJ2-7; 8 bases fit TRBD1. The CDR3 is 13 amino acids. Losses at the gene ends were 4 bases for V and 1 base for J; bases not matched to a gene: 3. Germline V gives CDR1 SQVTM, CDR2 ANQGSEA. CDR3 coding DNA: TGCAGCGTTGGGGACAGGAGTTCCTACGAGCAGTACTTC. Translation: CSVGDRSSYEQYF.

This clone showed up just a few times. The J gene is TRBJ2-1, the V gene TRBV5-6; D is possibly TRBD1 (7 bases). The CDR3 has 15 residues. V was trimmed by 6 bases and J by 4 bases, leaving 17 bases between them. In germline, CDR1 is SGHDT, CDR2 YYEEEE. CDR3 loop: CASTLRGRDYNEQFF. In nucleotides, the CDR3 is TGTGCCAGCACCCTTAGGGGGCGGGATTACAATGAGCAGTTCTTC.

The chain has TRBV10-2 and TRBJ2-5; the D gene could be TRBD1 or TRBD2 (5 bases each). The germline gives CDR1 WSHSY, CDR2 SAAADI. Trimming stripped 8 bases from V and 3 bases from J, with 10 bases between. This CDR3 spans 12 amino acids. The CDR3 DNA is TGCGCCAGCGGGACGGCTAAAGAGACCCAGTACTTC. The encoded protein is CASGTAKETQYF.

This chain's CDR3 is CASSPEGVTRQPQHF. CDR3 DNA sequence: TGTGCCAGTAGTCCCGAGGGAGTAACGCGGCAGCCCCAGCATTTT. The rearrangement joins TRBV19 to TRBJ1-5; D call uncertain. Germline lookup yields CDR1 LNHDA and CDR2 SQIVND (reference sequence). Trimming took off 5 bases at V and 7 bases at J, with 18 bases between the two ends. This CDR3 spans 15 amino acids.

This clone was seen only a few times. The rearrangement uses TRBV29-1 and TRBJ1-1; 7 bases are shared with TRBD1. Germline V CDR1 and CDR2: SQVTM, ANQGSEA. CDR3 length equals 13 residues. V trimming: 7 bases; J trimming: 0 bases; junction bases outside the gene matches: 5. The CDR3 DNA reads as TGCAGCGCAAGACAGGGACTGAACACTGAAGCTTTCTTT. Residues: CSARQGLNTEAFF.

The chain uses TRBV30 and TRBJ2-7, with a weak D call TRBD1 (5 bases). V was cut by 5 bases and J by 5 bases, with 22 bases left in between. Looked up from germline, CDR1 is GTSNPN and CDR2 is SVGIG (reference sequence). The CDR3 runs to 15 residues. CDR3 sequence (DNA): TGTGCCTGGGGGTCCCATGGGCAGGGAAGCCACGAGCAGTACTTC. Protein sequence: CAWGSHGQGSHEQYF.

This sequence joins TRBV29-1 and TRBJ2-7; D remains ambiguous. Germline V CDR1 and CDR2: SQVTM, ANQGSEA. The CDR3 covers 14 residues. Trimming took off 6 bases at V and 4 bases at J, with 19 bases between the two ends. Here the CDR3 reads CSVRQKLLGYEQYF. The CDR3 DNA follows: TGCAGCGTCCGTCAGAAGCTCCTAGGGTACGAGCAGTACTTC.

This clone was recorded only once. This chain uses TRBV11-2 with TRBJ2-4; 8 bases are a match to TRBD2. CDR1 and CDR2 (germline): SGHAT, FQNNGV. The CDR3 sequence is 17 residues long. The J segment lost 7 bases and the V segment lost 1 base, leaving 12 bases of the junction unmatched. In DNA, the CDR3 is TGTGCCAGCAGCTTAGTTGTCGGGAGGGCTGTTGGGAACATTCAGTACTTC. This codes for CASSLVVGRAVGNIQYF.

The chain joins TRBV30 to TRBJ1-2, with a possible D match to TRBD1 (5 bases). This CDR3 has 13 residues. Trimming took 5 bases from V and 2 from J, leaving 12 bases between them. Per the germline V gene, CDR1 is GTSNPN and CDR2 is SVGIG (reference sequence). The CDR3 region is CAWVRDGNYGYTF. CDR3 DNA sequence: TGTGCCTGGGTAAGGGACGGGAACTATGGCTACACCTTC.

V usage is TRBV4-1 and J usage is TRBJ2-5; 11 nucleotides match TRBD2. The V gene's germline CDR1 is MGHRA and CDR2 YSYEKL. The CDR3 has 16 residues. V lost 1 base and J lost 4; bases outside the gene matches: 5. The CDR3 loop reads CASSQAGSGRAETQYF. The CDR3 region has the DNA TGCGCCAGCAGCCAAGCTGGTAGCGGGAGGGCAGAGACCCAGTACTTC.

The J gene is TRBJ2-1, the V gene TRBV2, with D unresolved. Germline assignment: CDR1 SNHLY and CDR2 FYNNEI. The length of the CDR3 is 11 residues. Trimming removed 6 bases from V and 9 bases from J, with 9 bases in between. CDR3 amino acids: CASREKTEQFF. In nucleotides, the CDR3 is TGTGCCAGCAGGGAGAAGACTGAGCAGTTCTTC.

With regard to this clone: A junction end diverges from the germline sequence, so it may reflect a read error. This chain uses TRBV6-1 with TRBJ1-6; weak D call: TRBD1 (6 bases). Germline CDR1 and CDR2: MNHNS and SASEGT. This CDR3 region has 13 residues. CDR3 nucleotides: TGTGCCAGCGGTGACAGGTTACCCGCTCCCCTCCACTTT. Its translation is CASGDRLPAPLHF.

This chain uses TRBV18 with TRBJ1-1; D is undetermined. V lost 6 bases and J lost 8, with 10 bases in between. The CDR3 contains 11 residues. CDR1 is KGHSH and CDR2 is LQKENI in the germline V gene. CDR3 region: CASSLRLEAFF. CDR3 bases: TGTGCCAGCTCCCTACGCCTCGAAGCTTTCTTT.

The chain carries TRBV25-1 and TRBJ2-1; 8 bases match TRBD2. CDR1 is MGHDK and CDR2 is SYGVNS in the germline V gene. There are 13 residues in the CDR3. The trim removed 6 bases at V and 8 bases at J, leaving 6 bases unmatched. The CDR3 spells CASRGLGLDEQFF. CDR3 coding DNA: TGTGCCAGCAGGGGACTAGGCTTGGATGAGCAGTTCTTC.

The table lists this clone with a few counts. This chain uses TRBV30 with TRBJ1-1; no definite D call. The CDR3 extends over 14 amino acids. Germline V CDR1 and CDR2: GTSNPN, SVGIG (reference sequence). V was shortened by 2 bases and J by 0 bases, with 10 bases between the two germline ends. In DNA form, the CDR3 reads TGTGCCTGGAGTTCGAACACCTTGAACACTGAAGCTTTCTTT. Amino acids: CAWSSNTLNTEAFF.